This T cell receptor beta chain was captured in a study of T-cell memory formation after mild COVID-19. MiXCR was run by TCRdb on the 5' RACE reads, yielding one entry per CDR3 protein. This table has 380,000 or so distinct CDR3 sequences, approximately 15% appearing once. CDR3 size: 12 residues. The ends were cut back, 3 bases at V and 8 bases at J, with 10 bases in the middle. CDR1 is DFQATT and CDR2 is SNEGSKA in the germline V gene (reference sequence). Findings and caveats of the study: Researchers report contracting CD4+ clones mostly in CM and EM, with CD8+ clones in EMRA. Pre-infection memory carried some responding clones, suggesting that cross-reactive memory joined. SARS-CoV-2 specificity of second-wave clones peaking day 37 was unconfirmed. Clones contracting over day 15 to 85 were CD4/CD8 balanced, with later expanders leaning CD4+.

This clonotype was counted between two and nine times. Antigen specificity is unknown. The source material was PBMCs or a T cell subset sorted from them (not recorded which). The receptor was isolated from a man younger than 35 who had mild COVID-19 (a few samples of this study predate the infection). Cell type and time point are not known. V and J are TRBV20-1 and TRBJ1-4, with D unclear. The CDR3 loop reads CSARVTREKLFF. The CDR3 region has the DNA TGCAGTGCTAGGGTGACGAGGGAAAAACTGTTTTTT.